A selection of T cell receptor beta chains follows, all from one sample in a study of cytomegalovirus exposure and HLA in healthy donors. Using immunoSEQ multiplex PCR, the repertoire was profiled, and TCRdb retains in-frame clones only, with some absent. The repertoire consists of around 70,000 clones, with 85% to 95% occurring once and the leading ten covering roughly 1.5%. The sequencing sample was made of PBMCs. The receptor set was obtained from a man between 18 and 29 years old in good health and CMV-seropositive. CDR3s include the opening cysteine and the closing phenylalanine or tryptophan. Each record gives: V gene, clone size, D gene, J gene, CDR3 protein, CDR3 DNA. The D gene is left open where the match is weak. Rows may omit the clone size; those that give it use once, few, many or a size class.

TRBV4-1	-	TRBD2	TRBJ2-3	CASSQEGGPTSGTSTDTQYF	TGCGCCAGCAGCCAAGAAGGGGGCCCGACTAGCGGGACCAGCACAGATACGCAGTATTTT
TRBV19	-	TRBD2	TRBJ2-1	CASSASGRAETWNEQFF	TGTGCCAGTAGTGCTAGCGGGAGGGCCGAAACGTGGAATGAGCAGTTCTTC
TRBV18	-	-	TRBJ2-7	CASSPQDSLSEQYF	TGTGCCAGCTCACCGCAGGACAGCCTCAGCGAGCAGTACTTC
TRBV13	-	-	TRBJ2-1	CASSHRGGSYNEQFF	TGTGCCAGCAGCCACAGGGGAGGTTCCTACAATGAGCAGTTCTTC
TRBV19	-	-	TRBJ1-1	CASSQNIPRGNTEAFF	TGTGCCAGTAGTCAAAACATACCCAGGGGTAACACTGAAGCTTTCTTT
TRBV7-3	once	TRBD1	TRBJ1-1	CASSLISGGAAFF	TGTGCCAGCAGCTTAATATCAGGGGGAGCGGCTTTCTTT
TRBV9	-	-	TRBJ1-2	CASSALGGWGYTF	TGTGCCAGCAGCGCTTTAGGGGGATGGGGCTACACCTTC
TRBV10-1	few	-	TRBJ1-1	CASSESPGMNTEAFF	TGCGCCAGCAGTGAGTCGCCGGGAATGAACACTGAAGCTTTCTTT
TRBV6-1	-	TRBD1	TRBJ1-2	CASRPRGPNYGYTF	TGTGCCAGCAGACCCAGGGGGCCAAACTATGGCTACACCTTC
TRBV30	-	-	TRBJ1-2	CAWDGGDYGYTF	TGTGCCTGGGATGGGGGGGACTATGGCTACACCTTC
TRBV7-3	few	-	TRBJ2-2	CASSKLSGELFF	TGTGCCAGCAGCAAACTCTCCGGGGAGCTGTTTTTT
TRBV11-2	-	TRBD2	TRBJ2-1	CASSSEAGLAYNEQFF	TGTGCCAGCAGCTCTGAAGCGGGACTAGCCTACAATGAGCAGTTCTTC
TRBV5-1	-	TRBD2	TRBJ2-3	CASSSGLAMSTDTQYF	TGCGCCAGCAGCTCCGGACTAGCTATGAGCACAGATACGCAGTATTTT
TRBV28	-	-	TRBJ1-1	CASSLNPRTKPTEAFF	TGTGCCAGCAGTTTAAATCCCCGGACAAAGCCCACTGAAGCTTTCTTT
TRBV19	-	TRBD1	TRBJ1-5	CASRETGAESQPQHF	TGTGCCAGTAGAGAGACAGGGGCAGAGTCTCAGCCCCAGCATTTT
TRBV6-6	-	TRBD1	TRBJ1-5	CASGAGGLTQHF	TGTGCCAGCGGGGCAGGGGGCTTGACCCAGCATTTT
TRBV18	-	-	TRBJ1-5	CASSPRPENQPQHF	TGTGCCAGCTCCCCCCGCCCAGAAAATCAGCCCCAGCATTTT
TRBV21-1	-	-	TRBJ1-2	CASSKGTRVHGYTF	TGTGCCAGCAGCAAAGGTACCAGGGTACATGGCTACACCTTC
TRBV5-1	-	-	TRBJ2-7	CASSLLGGSYEQYF	TGCGCCAGCAGCTTGTTAGGCGGATCCTACGAGCAGTACTTC
TRBV9	-	-	TRBJ2-1	CASSVLRDNEQFF	TGTGCCAGCAGCGTACTCAGGGACAATGAGCAGTTCTTC
TRBV28	-	-	TRBJ1-1	CASSWHTQSGVAFF	TGTGCCAGCAGTTGGCATACTCAGAGCGGGGTGGCTTTCTTT
TRBV27	-	-	TRBJ1-1	CASSSLLKPRMNTEAFF	TGTGCCAGCAGTTCGCTTTTGAAGCCGAGGATGAACACTGAAGCTTTCTTT
TRBV6-6	-	TRBD2	TRBJ2-2	CAEGLAITGELFF	TGTGCCGAGGGACTAGCGATCACCGGGGAGCTGTTTTTT
TRBV13	-	-	TRBJ2-7	CASSYGRRAYEQYF	TGTGCCAGCAGCTACGGCCGGAGGGCCTACGAGCAGTACTTC